This TCR beta chain is from a study of cytotoxic CD8 clonotypes in ibrutinib-treated CLL. CDR1 is MDHEN and CDR2 is SYDVKM in the germline V gene. The CDR3 covers 14 residues. The ends were cut back, 2 bases at V and 1 base at J, with 8 bases in the middle. The method was immunoSEQ multiplex PCR; TCRdb's version includes in-frame clones alone and lacks a portion of them. The data contain roughly 150,000 clones, about 76% of them seen just once; the ten biggest clones take up 4.5% to 6.5%. General observations from the study: Relative to age-matched healthy donors, clonality at baseline was higher, and it tracked circulating CD8+ T-cell counts. Sample timing was unmatched between remission and later-progressing patients; lymph nodes unstudied.

This clone was recorded a few times. Its specificity is not known. Other DNA sequences in the sample encode the same CDR3. Sequenced material: PBMCs, taken after 24 months of ibrutinib treatment. The rearrangement joins TRBV28 to TRBJ2-5, with D possibly TRBD2 on 5 matching bases. The source of this sequence is a human donor with chronic lymphocytic leukemia. In DNA, the CDR3 is TGTGCCAGCAGTTTAGGACTGGCCCAAGAGACCCAGTACTTC. Translated: CASSLGLAQETQYF.